This T cell receptor (beta chain) was recorded in a study of blood T cells in healthy people across ages. Isolation per sample recovered at least 6 million PBMCs. With a J-beta primer mix and a sample-barcoded 5' primer, a second PCR ran about 7 to 12 cycles. One entry per CDR3 protein, called by TCRdb with MiXCR from the 5' RACE reads. In the table there are around 1.7 million distinct CDR3 sequences, roughly 27% of which are singletons. V shed 2 bases and J 9 bases; nucleotides not matched to a gene: 11. The CDR3 length is 16 residues. Germline assignment: CDR1 LGHDT and CDR2 YNNKEL (reference sequence).

The clonotype was recovered from a woman aged 25 to 39 in good health. The chain links TRBV3-1 to TRBJ2-5, with TRBD2 identical over 11 bases. The specimen was blood. CDR3 residues: CASSQRNSGGAEAQYF. The CDR3 region has the DNA TGTGCCAGCAGCCAAAGGAATAGCGGGGGGGCGGAGGCCCAGTACTTC.